This T cell receptor beta chain was identified during a study of T cell responses to AZD1222 COVID-19 vaccine. As for this clone: Its antigen is currently unknown.

Assay: immunoSEQ multiplex PCR; the TCRdb copy retains only in-frame clones and omits some. The sample records fewer than 120,000 clones, about 90% being singletons. Points from the study as a whole: Clonal diversity was possibly underestimated; the donors were predominantly white British and more often female. A rise in Spike-specific TCR breadth and depth followed two AZD1222 doses. Only a handful of people who got AZD1222 tested seropositive at baseline. Spike was spanned by vaccine-associated CD4 TCRs, with dominance at 160-218 and 743-854.

This TCR was sampled from an adult who received the AZD1222 COVID-19 vaccine. Sequencing used peripheral blood, obtained 28 days after the second AZD1222 dose.

The CDR3 here is CASSPRVTGLYGYTF. The CDR3 nucleotides read TGTGCCAGCAGTCCAAGGGTGACAGGGCTTTATGGCTACACCTTC. The rearrangement joins TRBV27 to TRBJ1-2; 7 bases match TRBD1. The length of the CDR3 is 15 residues. V lost 5 bases and J lost 5; bases outside the gene matches: 11. The germline CDR1 and CDR2 sequences are MNHEY and SMNVEV (reference sequence).